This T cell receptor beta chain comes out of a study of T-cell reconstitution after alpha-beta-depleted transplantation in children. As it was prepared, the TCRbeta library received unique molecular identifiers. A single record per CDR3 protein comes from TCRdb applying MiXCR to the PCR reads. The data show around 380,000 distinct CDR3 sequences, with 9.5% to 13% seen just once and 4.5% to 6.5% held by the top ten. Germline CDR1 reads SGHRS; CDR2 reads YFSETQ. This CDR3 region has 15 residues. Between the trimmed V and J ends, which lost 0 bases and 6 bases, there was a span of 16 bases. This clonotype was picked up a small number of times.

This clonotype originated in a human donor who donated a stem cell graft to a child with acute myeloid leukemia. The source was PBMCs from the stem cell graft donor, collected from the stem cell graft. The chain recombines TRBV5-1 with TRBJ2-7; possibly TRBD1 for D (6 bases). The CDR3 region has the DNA TGCGCCAGCAGCTTGGCGTCGGCAGGGGATGGCGAGCAGTACTTC. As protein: CASSLASAGDGEQYF. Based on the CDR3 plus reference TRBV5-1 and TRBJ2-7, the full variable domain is KAGVTQTPRYLIKTRGQQVTLSCSPISGHRSVSWYQQTPGQGLQFLFEYFSETQRNKGNFPGRFSGRQFSNSRSEMNVSTLELGDSALYLCASSLASAGDGEQYFGPGTRLTVT.